Listed below are T cell receptor beta chains from one sample, sequenced in a study of T cells expressing NK-cell markers. TCRdb re-analyzed the 5' RACE reads; it lists each CDR3 protein once, without DNA. This sample's clone table lists some 410,000 distinct CDR3 sequences. Sequenced sample: blood T cells: a sorted CD56 or NKG2C T cell subset, CD4+ or CD8+ T cells, or bulk PBMC T cells (not recorded which). The receptors here all came from a woman aged 18-70 years in good health. Each CDR3 is given with its conserved first and last residue.

TRBJ2-7	TRBV5-1	14	CASSLGKGAYEQYF
TRBJ2-1	TRBV7-3	14	CASRRTGTTNEQFF
TRBJ1-6	TRBV11-2	15	CASSLTGALNSPLHF
TRBJ2-2	TRBV19	13	CASSATGQAELFF
TRBJ1-5	TRBV7-2	16	CASSLGQGLRNQPQHF
TRBJ2-5	TRBV11-3	14	CASSLDPSEETQYF
TRBJ2-7	TRBV7-2	14	CASSGRVYSYEQYF
TRBJ2-2	TRBV5-1	16	CASSPTTGYNTGELFF
TRBJ1-5	TRBV20-1	12	CSARWAGQPQHF
TRBJ2-1	TRBV4-3	13	CASSRNSGDEQFF
TRBJ2-3	TRBV3-1	14	CASSQDPGRNTQYF
TRBJ1-2	TRBV20-1	14	CSAAPGQWGYGYTF
TRBJ2-7	TRBV7-9	14	CASSLRGAVYEQYF
TRBJ2-1	TRBV7-8	13	CASSQLAGGEQFF
TRBJ2-5	TRBV12-3/TRBV12-4	14	CASRDREYQETQYF
TRBJ2-7	TRBV12-3/TRBV12-4	13	CASASTAAYEQYF
TRBJ1-1	TRBV29-1	12	CSVNELNTEAFF
TRBJ2-1	TRBV14	14	CASRHSGSYNEQFF
TRBJ2-3	TRBV30	13	CAWSVSGTDTQYF
TRBJ1-6	TRBV19	17	CASSIDPEDGVGSPLHF
TRBJ1-3	TRBV3-1	13	CASSQGRMNTIYF
TRBJ2-1	TRBV5-4	14	CASSRTGTDNEQFF
TRBJ2-2	TRBV5-4	14	CASSLMASTGELFF
TRBJ1-1	TRBV5-4	15	CASSLELGAGTEAFF
TRBJ2-5	TRBV5-1	14	CASSSLTDRETQYF
TRBJ1-1	TRBV15	16	CATSRGQGEGRAEAFF
TRBJ2-7	TRBV11-2	15	CASSLGAGQTYEQYF
TRBJ2-2	TRBV11-2	15	CASSLDRAAAGELFF
TRBJ2-3	TRBV4-3	17	CASSRTPGLAAADTQYF
TRBJ2-3	TRBV5-1	15	CASSLPQGAGDTQYF
TRBJ2-7	TRBV27	14	CASSSGEGRDEQYF
TRBJ1-1	TRBV9	15	CASSLTEGRSTEAFF
TRBJ1-6	TRBV6-1	15	CASSAAEPPNSPLHF
TRBJ1-1	TRBV12-3/TRBV12-4	14	CADRQGIGNTEAFF
TRBJ1-3	TRBV5-1	16	CASSLSRSSSGNTIYF
TRBJ1-6	TRBV20-1	14	CSARPGTANSPLHF
TRBJ1-1	TRBV3-1	13	CASSPGGTLEAFF
TRBJ2-1	TRBV20-1	11	CSAIRSSVKFF
TRBJ2-1	TRBV20-1	12	CSARGVANEQFF
TRBJ2-1	TRBV15	15	CATSREIRGGDEQFF
TRBJ1-6	TRBV20-1	13	CSAKTADNSPLHF
TRBJ2-7	TRBV27	14	CASSRTGESYEQYF
TRBJ2-5	TRBV7-9	14	CASSSYRGQETQYF
TRBJ1-1	TRBV4-2	14	CASSPGDENTEAFF
TRBJ1-2	TRBV6-2/TRBV6-3	17	CASSPDRQGAADYGYTF
TRBJ2-3	TRBV7-2	14	CASSLSRSTDTQYF